The rows below give T cell receptor beta chains drawn from one sample of a study of T cell repertoires in cytomegalovirus infection. MiXCR, applied by TCRdb to the reads, yields one record per CDR3 protein. Among some 270,000 distinct CDR3 sequences listed, 17% were seen once. The sample taken for sequencing was CD8+ T cells from PBMCs. Every receptor here comes from a human donor in good health (CMV status not recorded). Some clones in this sample may be carry-over from other donors' samples. Both conserved end residues are part of each CDR3. D genes are given only for firm matches. For some rows the clone size is stated as once, few or many, or as a class when expanded; others skip it.

size: -; J: TRBJ1-1; V: TRBV7-2; D: -; CDR3: CASSALGTEAFF; DNA: TGTGCCAGCAGTGCCCTGGGCACTGAAGCTTTCTTT
size: -; J: TRBJ2-7; V: TRBV12-5; D: TRBD1; CDR3: CASGFSPELDRGSYEQYF; DNA: TGTGCTAGTGGTTTCTCCCCCGAGCTTGACAGGGGTTCCTACGAGCAGTACTTC
size: many; J: TRBJ2-7; V: TRBV11-2; D: -; CDR3: CASSGDSSSYEQYF; DNA: TGTGCCAGCAGCGGGGACTCCAGCTCCTACGAGCAGTACTTC
size: few; J: TRBJ1-4; V: TRBV6-6; D: -; CDR3: CASRGGKGPPEKLFF; DNA: TGTGCCAGCAGGGGGGGGAAGGGACCTCCGGAAAAACTGTTTTTT
size: -; J: TRBJ1-2; V: TRBV28; D: -; CDR3: CASSLRLGAHF; DNA: TGTGCCAGCAGTTTAAGGCTAGGGGCTCACTTC
size: -; J: TRBJ2-7; V: TRBV20-1; D: TRBD2; CDR3: CSARTSGGFYEQYF; DNA: TGCAGTGCTCGGACTAGCGGGGGGTTTTACGAGCAGTACTTC
size: many; J: TRBJ1-5; V: TRBV5-7; D: -; CDR3: CASSLGGLRSNQPQHF; DNA: TGTGCCAGCAGCTTGGGGGGGCTTCGGAGCAATCAGCCCCAGCATTTT
size: -; J: TRBJ2-1; V: TRBV10-3; D: TRBD2; CDR3: CAISVGAGRVPYNEQFF; DNA: TGTGCCATCAGTGTCGGGGCGGGGAGGGTCCCCTACAATGAGCAGTTCTTC
size: -; J: TRBJ1-2; V: TRBV3-1; D: -; CDR3: CASSQDTGHGGDYGYTF; DNA: TGTGCCAGCAGCCAAGATACGGGGCATGGGGGGGACTATGGCTACACCTTC
size: many; J: TRBJ2-2; V: TRBV12-3/TRBV12-4; D: -; CDR3: CASSDRPHTGELFF; DNA: TGTGCCAGCAGTGACCGGCCTCACACCGGGGAGCTGTTTTTT
size: few; J: TRBJ2-3; V: TRBV10-3; D: -; CDR3: CAISEPSRGHTDTQYF; DNA: TGTGCCATCAGTGAGCCCTCACGGGGACACACAGATACGCAGTATTTT
size: many; J: TRBJ2-7; V: TRBV6-1; D: -; CDR3: CASSHEQGSSYEQYF; DNA: TGTGCCAGCAGTCATGAGCAGGGGTCTTCCTACGAGCAGTACTTC
size: -; J: TRBJ1-6; V: TRBV5-1; D: -; CDR3: CASSFNRVGSYNSPLHF; DNA: TGCGCCAGCAGCTTTAACAGGGTGGGATCCTATAATTCACCCCTCCACTTT
size: -; J: TRBJ2-1; V: TRBV19; D: TRBD1; CDR3: CASSLTRTGYNEQFF; DNA: TGTGCCAGTAGCCTCACCCGGACAGGGTACAATGAGCAGTTCTTC
size: few; J: TRBJ1-2; V: TRBV5-5; D: -; CDR3: CASSSASLSLGGYTF; DNA: TGTGCCAGCAGCTCGGCCAGCCTGTCGTTGGGTGGCTACACCTTC
size: -; J: TRBJ2-7; V: TRBV29-1; D: -; CDR3: CSVAPTASYEQYF; DNA: TGCAGCGTTGCTCCTACGGCATCCTACGAGCAGTACTTC
size: many; J: TRBJ2-3; V: TRBV12-3/TRBV12-4; D: -; CDR3: CASSPGRGADTQYF; DNA: TGTGCCAGCAGCCCGGGACGAGGGGCAGATACGCAGTATTTT
size: -; J: TRBJ2-3; V: TRBV7-2; D: -; CDR3: CASSPRRLGDTQYF; DNA: TGTGCCAGCAGCCCGCGGCGCTTAGGAGATACGCAGTATTTT